This TCR beta chain originates from a study of OX40 agonist ivuxolimab in advanced cancers. Patients were ruled out by autoimmune disease history or systemic immunosuppression. On this clone itself: Antigen specificity is unknown.

Whole-study results and caveats: CD4+ and CD8+ T cells in blood underwent clonal expansion by week 6 at 0.1 to 3.0 mg/kg. In CD8+ T cells, expanded clones were on average more numerous than in CD4+. Nonresponders included some who also had low normalized T-cell clonal expansion.

Looked up from germline, CDR1 is SGHNT and CDR2 is YYREEE (reference sequence). The V gene lost 0 bases and the J gene lost 0 bases, with 8 bases spanning the gap. CDR3 length equals 15 residues. Clones were sequenced by immunoSEQ multiplex PCR, and TCRdb holds only the in-frame ones, with some missing. The table includes tens of thousands of clones, roughly 80% detected once. The sequence derives from an adult with an advanced solid tumor such as melanoma, head and neck, liver or kidney cancer. The source was CD4+ or CD8+ T cells sorted from blood, collected in a trial of the OX40 agonist ivuxolimab. This rearrangement joins TRBV5-4 to TRBJ2-3, with a tentative D call TRBD1 (6 bases). CDR3 region: CASSLAGQSTDTQYF. The CDR3 DNA reads as TGTGCCAGCAGCTTGGCCGGACAGAGCACAGATACGCAGTATTTT.